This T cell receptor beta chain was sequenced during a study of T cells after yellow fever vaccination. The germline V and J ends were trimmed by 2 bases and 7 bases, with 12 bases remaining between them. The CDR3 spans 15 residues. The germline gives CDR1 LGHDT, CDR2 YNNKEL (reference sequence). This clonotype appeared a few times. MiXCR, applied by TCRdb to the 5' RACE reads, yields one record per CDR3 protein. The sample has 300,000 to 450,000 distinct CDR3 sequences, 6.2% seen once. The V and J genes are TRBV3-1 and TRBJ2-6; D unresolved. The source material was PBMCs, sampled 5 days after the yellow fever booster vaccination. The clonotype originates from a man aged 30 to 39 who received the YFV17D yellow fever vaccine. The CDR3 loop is CASSQSHSSANVLTF. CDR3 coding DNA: TGTGCCAGCAGCCAATCACATTCCAGTGCCAACGTCCTGACTTTC.